Each of the 6 T cell receptor beta chains below was sequenced from the same sample in a study of cytomegalovirus exposure and HLA in healthy donors (dated by TCRdb to about 2017). The method behind the library was the immunoSEQ multiplex PCR assay. The multiplex PCR relied on a mix of 60 forward primers for TCR Vbeta segments and 13 reverse primers for TCR Jbeta segments. The table comes from immuneACCESS by way of TCRdb, which keeps in-frame sequences with V and J called. Part of the clones is missing from these tables; in studies checked, under half for an unresolved V gene and the rest for unknown reasons. Within this sample are 150,000 to 200,000 clones, with approximately 86% of them counted one time only. The top ten clones comprise around 1.5% of the sample. The sample was PBMCs. These receptors all come from a woman between 18 and 29 years old in good health and CMV-seronegative.

This clone came up a few times. The chain links TRBV5-1 to TRBJ2-5; D might be TRBD1 (6 bases). V gave up 7 bases and J gave up 5 bases, with 24 bases separating them. The CDR3 spans 16 residues. Germline CDR1 SGHRS, CDR2 YFSETQ. For the CDR3, the DNA is TGCGCCAGCGCGTGGGGGCAGTTAAGGCCTAAGGAGACCCAGTACTTC. Its translation is CASAWGQLRPKETQYF.

The sample holds one count of this clone. The chain links TRBV27 to TRBJ1-2, with 7 bases aligning to TRBD1. Trimming removed 6 bases from V and 0 bases from J; junction bases left unmatched: 13. The CDR3 spans 17 residues. CDR1 and CDR2 from the germline V gene are MNHEY and SMNVEV (reference sequence). The CDR3 reads CASSPIPGQATNYGYTF. The CDR3 bases are TGTGCCAGCAGCCCTATTCCCGGACAGGCTACTAACTATGGCTACACCTTC.

The chain uses TRBV28 and TRBJ1-2; 9 nucleotides line up with TRBD1. Germline-derived CDR1 and CDR2 are MDHEN and SYDVKM. V dropped 5 bases and J dropped 5; count of bases not matched to a gene: 3. There are 13 residues in the CDR3. The CDR3 sequence: CASSPDRGYGYTF. The CDR3 nucleotides read TGTGCCAGCAGTCCCGACAGGGGGTATGGCTACACCTTC.

V usage is TRBV7-9 and J usage is TRBJ1-1; 7 nucleotides align to TRBD1. After removal of 5 bases from V and 7 bases from J, the junction contained 7 bases not matched to a gene. The germline V gene has CDR1 SEHNR and CDR2 FQNEAQ (reference sequence). The CDR3 length is 13 residues. The CDR3 sequence: CASSRGDSREAFF. The CDR3 DNA sequence: TGTGCCAGCAGCAGAGGGGACAGCCGTGAAGCTTTCTTT. The whole variable domain, filled in from reference TRBV7-9 and TRBJ1-1, reads DTGVSQNPRHKITKRGQNVTFRCDPISEHNRLYWYRQTLGQGPEFLTYFQNEAQLEKSRLLSDRFSAERPKGSFSTLEIQRTEQGDSAMYLCASSRGDSREAFFGQGTRLTVV.

V and J are TRBV9 and TRBJ1-1; D possibly corresponds to TRBD1 (6 bases). Trimming stripped 5 bases from V and 4 bases from J, with 21 bases between. Germline CDR1 SGDLS, CDR2 YYNGEE. The CDR3 sequence is 16 residues long. The CDR3 DNA follows: TGTGCCAGCAGGGGTTTTAACGAGGGGGGGGGCACTGAAGCTTTCTTT. This sequence encodes CASRGFNEGGGTEAFF.

The V and J genes are TRBV7-6 and TRBJ2-7, with a tentative D call TRBD1 (6 bases). Germline-derived CDR1 and CDR2 are SGHVS and FNYEAQ. V gave up 1 base and J gave up 2 bases, with 9 bases separating them. The CDR3 spans 14 residues. As DNA, the CDR3 is TGTGCCAGCAGCTTAGACAGGGCTGCCTACGAGCAGTACTTC. This gives the protein CASSLDRAAYEQYF. The full variable domain, with the rest looked up from reference TRBV7-6 and TRBJ2-7, is GAGVSQSPRYKVTKRGQDVALRCDPISGHVSLYWYRQALGQGPEFLTYFNYEAQQDKSGLPNDRFSAERPEGSISTLTIQRTEQRDSAMYRCASSLDRAAYEQYFGPGTRLTVT.